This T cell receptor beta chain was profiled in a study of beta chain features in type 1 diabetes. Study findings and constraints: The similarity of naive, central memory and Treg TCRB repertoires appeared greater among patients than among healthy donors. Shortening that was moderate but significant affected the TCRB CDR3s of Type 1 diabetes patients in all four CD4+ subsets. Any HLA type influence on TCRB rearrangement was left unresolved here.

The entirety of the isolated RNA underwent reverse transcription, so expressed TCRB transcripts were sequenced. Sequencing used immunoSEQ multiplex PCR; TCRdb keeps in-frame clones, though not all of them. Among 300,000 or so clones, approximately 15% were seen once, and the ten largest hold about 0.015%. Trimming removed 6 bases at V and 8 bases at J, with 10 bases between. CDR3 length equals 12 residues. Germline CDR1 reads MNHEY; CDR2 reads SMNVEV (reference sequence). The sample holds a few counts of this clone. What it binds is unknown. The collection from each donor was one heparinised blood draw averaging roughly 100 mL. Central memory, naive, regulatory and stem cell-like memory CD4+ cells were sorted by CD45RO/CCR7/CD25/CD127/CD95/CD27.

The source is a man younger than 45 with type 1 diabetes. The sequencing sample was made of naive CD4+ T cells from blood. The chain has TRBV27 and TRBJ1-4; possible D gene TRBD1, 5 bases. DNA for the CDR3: TGTGCCAGCAGCGCTTACAGGGAAAAACTGTTTTTT. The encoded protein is CASSAYREKLFF.